Shown below are 26 T cell receptor beta chains from a single sample sequenced in a study of CD8 T cells in ankylosing spondylitis. TCRdb itself ran the 5' RACE reads through MiXCR, one entry per CDR3 protein. The top ten clones hold roughly a fifth of a sample with about 220,000 distinct CDR3 sequences, more than 9% of them seen once. The sample was blood, either unsorted or a sorted T cell fraction (not recorded which). The source is a male donor with ankylosing spondylitis or in good health (not recorded which).

The chain uses TRBV5-6 and TRBJ1-1; maybe TRBD1 (6 bases). The CDR3 consists of 15 residues. Trimming took 1 base from V and 5 from J, leaving 15 bases between them. Germline values: CDR1 SGHDT, CDR2 YYEEEE. The CDR3 region has the DNA TGTGCCAGCAGCTTGATCGGGGGGCTTGAAACTGAAGCTTTCTTT. Encoded protein: CASSLIGGLETEAFF. Supplemented by reference TRBV5-6 and TRBJ1-1, the full variable domain reads DAGVTQSPTHLIKTRGQQVTLRCSPKSGHDTVSWYQQALGQGPQFIFQYYEEEERQRGNFPDRFSGHQFPNYSSELNVNALLLGDSALYLCASSLIGGLETEAFFGQGTRLTVV.

The table lists this clonotype with many counts. V gene TRBV7-6 combines with J gene TRBJ2-7; D perhaps matches TRBD1 (5 bases). V gave up 1 base and J gave up 6 bases, with 16 bases separating them. The CDR3 is 15 residues long. Germline CDR1 and CDR2: SGHVS and FNYEAQ. The CDR3 region has the DNA TGTGCCAGCAGCTTAGGTCGAGAAGGGGTCTCCGAGCAGTACTTC. It encodes CASSLGREGVSEQYF.

This clonotype was detected ten times or more. The CDR3 spells CASRQPQPEKLFF. The DNA for the CDR3 is TGTGCCAGCAGACAGCCCCAGCCCGAAAAACTGTTTTTT. The chain joins TRBV6-1 to TRBJ1-4, with D uncertain. This CDR3 is built from 13 residues. V dropped 6 bases and J dropped 8 bases, with 13 bases sitting between them. The germline CDR1 and CDR2 sequences are MNHNS and SASEGT.

This clonotype was counted many times. The gene calls are TRBV7-3 and TRBJ2-3; D may be TRBD2 (5 bases). The CDR3 contains 15 residues. Germline-derived CDR1 and CDR2 are SGHTA and FQGTGA. The V end was cut by 3 bases, the J end by 2 bases, with 12 bases between. CDR3 residues: CASSFAGLTTDTQYF. DNA of the CDR3: TGTGCCAGCAGCTTCGCGGGTCTAACCACAGATACGCAGTATTTT.

There are many counts of this clonotype. This chain connects TRBV29-1 to TRBJ2-1; 8 nucleotides align to TRBD2. The V gene's germline CDR1 is SQVTM and CDR2 ANQGSEA. CDR3 length: 15 residues. Trimming took 0 bases from V and 6 from J; bases not matched to a gene: 7. The CDR3 sequence: CSVEDWRGASNEQFF. DNA of the CDR3: TGCAGCGTTGAAGATTGGCGGGGGGCCTCCAATGAGCAGTTCTTC.

In the case of this clonotype: A single base separates this from a much larger clone, so it may be a read error. The gene calls are TRBV7-9 and TRBJ2-1; 10 nucleotides match TRBD2. The CDR3 has 12 residues. The germline CDR1 and CDR2 sequences are SEHNR and FQNEAQ (reference sequence). This CDR3 is CASSPSGGEHFF. For the CDR3, the DNA is TGTGCCAGCAGCCCTAGCGGGGGTGAGCATTTCTTC.

The chain employs TRBV30 and TRBJ1-5; D is possibly TRBD1 (6 bases). This CDR3 has 14 residues. The germline V gene encodes CDR1 GTSNPN and CDR2 SVGIG (reference sequence). With 5 bases removed from V and 3 bases from J, the gap between germline ends came to 14 bases. The CDR3 DNA follows: TGTGCCTGGGCCGAGGACAGCTTCAATCAGCCCCAGCATTTT. Its translation is CAWAEDSFNQPQHF.

The chain joins TRBV30 to TRBJ2-7; D could derive from TRBD1 or TRBD2 (6 bases each). Trimming pared 0 bases from V and 5 bases from J, leaving 14 bases between. This CDR3 is 14 amino acids long. Per germline, CDR1 GTSNPN and CDR2 SVGIG (reference sequence). This CDR3 reads CAWSVRGGPHEQYF. CDR3 DNA sequence: TGTGCCTGGAGTGTTCGTGGGGGGCCCCACGAGCAGTACTTC.

This clonotype was counted ten times or more. J is TRBJ1-5 and V is TRBV12-3 or TRBV12-4, with D unresolved. With 8 bases removed from V and 2 bases from J, the gap between germline ends came to 1 base. The CDR3 is 10 residues long. CDR3 bases: TGTGCCAGCGGCAATCAGCCCCAGCATTTT. Translating gives CASGNQPQHF.

This clonotype has at least ten counts. The CDR3: CASSPWGENTGELFF. The CDR3 nucleotides read TGTGCCAGCAGTCCGTGGGGGGAAAACACCGGGGAGCTGTTTTTT. The rearrangement uses TRBV3-1 and TRBJ2-2; possibly TRBD2 for D (6 bases). The CDR3 runs 15 residues. CDR1 is LGHDT and CDR2 is YNNKEL in the germline V gene (reference sequence). Trimming removed 6 bases at V and 2 bases at J, with 13 bases between.

This clonotype was recorded many times. The chain carries TRBV6-4 and TRBJ2-1; D is unresolved. CDR3 length: 13 amino acids. Germline V gives CDR1 MRHNA, CDR2 SNTAGT. Trimming stripped 0 bases from V and 5 bases from J, with 5 bases between. The CDR3 bases are TGTGCCAGCAGTGACTCGATCCACAATGAGCAGTTCTTC. This gives the protein CASSDSIHNEQFF.

The chain employs TRBV19 and TRBJ1-5; D unclear. The CDR3 totals 14 residues. Germline-derived CDR1 and CDR2 are LNHDA and SQIVND (reference sequence). V lost 10 bases, J lost 0 bases, and 13 bases lay in between. CDR3 loop: CATNSGYSNQPQHF. The CDR3 DNA reads TGTGCCACCAACTCGGGGTATAGCAATCAGCCCCAGCATTTT.

The J gene is TRBJ1-1, the V gene TRBV3-1; 9 bases agree with TRBD1. Germline V lookup: CDR1 LGHDT, CDR2 YNNKEL (reference sequence). This CDR3 spans 15 amino acids. With V trimmed by 4 bases and J by 4 bases, 7 bases remained unmatched. The CDR3, as DNA: TGTGCCAGCAGCCCACAGGTACAGGGGGCCACTGAAGCTTTCTTT. This gives the protein CASSPQVQGATEAFF.

This clonotype appeared a few times. The chain has TRBV7-3 and TRBJ1-1, with D tentatively TRBD1 (5 bases). The V end was cut by 4 bases, the J end by 8 bases, with 14 bases between. The CDR3 runs to 13 residues. Per germline, CDR1 SGHTA and CDR2 FQGTGA. CDR3: CASSSLAGTEAFF. The CDR3 nucleotides are TGTGCCAGCAGCTCTCTGGCGGGGACGGAAGCTTTCTTT.

This clonotype was seen at least ten times. V usage is TRBV6-4 and J usage is TRBJ2-1; 10 bases fit TRBD2. CDR3 size: 15 residues. Losses at the gene ends were 6 bases for V and 1 base for J; bases not matched to a gene: 3. The germline CDR1 and CDR2 sequences are MRHNA and SNTAGT. In nucleotides, the CDR3 is TGTGCCAGCAGCCAACTAGCGGGGTCCTACAATGAGCAGTTCTTC. Encoded protein: CASSQLAGSYNEQFF.

The sample holds many counts of this clonotype. The J gene is TRBJ2-2, the V gene TRBV7-2; 9 positions agree with TRBD2. The length of the CDR3 is 16 residues. Germline CDR1 SGHTA, CDR2 FQGNSA. Trimming cost V 7 bases and J 2 bases; bases outside gene matches: 8. Here the CDR3 DNA reads TGTGCCAGCACCTCCCGCGGGGGGGCAAACACCGGGGAGCTGTTTTTT. Amino acid sequence: CASTSRGGANTGELFF.

This clonotype appeared a few times. The genes are TRBV5-1 and TRBJ2-2, with 8 bases identical to TRBD2. Trimming at V came to 5 bases and at J to 4 bases, leaving 10 bases not matched to a gene. Germline V gene lookup returns CDR1 SGHRS and CDR2 YFSETQ. The CDR3 totals 16 residues. CDR3 DNA: TGCGCCAGCAGTAGCCACAGCGGGGGATTCACCGGGGAGCTGTTTTTT. It translates to CASSSHSGGFTGELFF. The full variable domain, in which reference TRBV5-1 and TRBJ2-2 provide the parts outside the CDR3, is KAGVTQTPRYLIKTRGQQVTLSCSPISGHRSVSWYQQTPGQGLQFLFEYFSETQRNKGNFPGRFSGRQFSNSRSEMNVSTLELGDSALYLCASSSHSGGFTGELFFGEGSRLTVL.

This clonotype was counted many times. The rearrangement links TRBV12-3 or TRBV12-4 to TRBJ2-3; a weak D match, TRBD1 (7 bases). The CDR3 is 13 residues long. V was clipped by 6 bases and J by 5 bases, with 12 bases between them. This chain's CDR3 is CASRPQGGDTQYF. The CDR3 DNA sequence: TGTGCCAGCAGGCCTCAGGGGGGAGATACGCAGTATTTT.

This clonotype occurred many times. This chain links TRBV30 with TRBJ2-7, with TRBD1 identical over 7 bases. In germline, CDR1 is GTSNPN, CDR2 SVGIG (reference sequence). V lost 0 bases and J lost 6; bases outside the gene matches: 5. This CDR3 has 13 amino acids. CDR3: CAWSVDREGEQYF. Written as DNA, the CDR3 is TGTGCCTGGAGTGTCGACAGGGAAGGCGAGCAGTACTTC.

This clonotype showed up many times. The gene calls are TRBV5-1 and TRBJ1-2; D unresolved. The germline V and J ends were trimmed by 9 bases and 3 bases, with 9 bases remaining between them. Per germline, CDR1 SGHRS and CDR2 YFSETQ. CDR3 size: 11 residues. CDR3 loop: CAILSDYGYTF. Here the CDR3 DNA reads TGCGCCATCCTCTCTGACTATGGCTACACCTTC. The whole variable domain, filled in from reference TRBV5-1 and TRBJ1-2, reads KAGVTQTPRYLIKTRGQQVTLSCSPISGHRSVSWYQQTPGQGLQFLFEYFSETQRNKGNFPGRFSGRQFSNSRSEMNVSTLELGDSALYLCAILSDYGYTFGSGTRLTVV.

The sample holds many counts of this clonotype. The CDR3 DNA follows: TGCGCCAGCAGCTACGACAGCGATAATGAAAAACTGTTTTTT. It encodes CASSYDSDNEKLFF. The chain combines TRBV5-1 with TRBJ1-4, with a possible D match to TRBD1 (5 bases). Per germline, CDR1 SGHRS and CDR2 YFSETQ. Trimming stripped 3 bases from V and 4 bases from J, with 10 bases between. This CDR3 contains 14 residues.

This clonotype was recorded at least ten times. This sequence joins TRBV20-1 and TRBJ1-2, with D perhaps matching TRBD1 (5 bases). Germline V gene lookup returns CDR1 DFQATT and CDR2 SNEGSKA (reference sequence). This CDR3 comprises 15 residues. Trimming removed 3 bases at V and 4 bases at J, with 18 bases between. The CDR3 DNA reads as TGCAGTGCTAGTCCAGGGAGGAAGGATGGCTATGGCTACACCTTC. This encodes CSASPGRKDGYGYTF.

As regards this clonotype: Compared with germline, one end of the junction differs, possibly owing to a read error. This chain links TRBV12-3 or TRBV12-4 with TRBJ2-1, with 9 bases aligning to TRBD2. CDR3 length: 16 residues. This chain's CDR3 is CASSLASGGSYNEQLF. CDR3 coding DNA: TGTGCCAGCAGTTTGGCCAGCGGGGGGTCCTACAATGAGCAGCTCTTC.

The rearrangement uses TRBV3-1 and TRBJ2-3, with 10 bases fitting TRBD1. V shed 8 bases, J shed 4 bases, and the junction held 9 bases outside the gene matches. CDR3 length equals 15 residues. The germline V gene encodes CDR1 LGHDT and CDR2 YNNKEL (reference sequence). CDR3 sequence reads: CASSRDRGFPDTQYF. CDR3 DNA: TGTGCCAGCTCCCGGGACAGGGGATTCCCAGATACGCAGTATTTT.

In its sample, this clonotype was seen many times. The J gene is TRBJ2-7, the V gene TRBV10-2; 9 bases fit TRBD2. CDR1 and CDR2 from the germline V gene are WSHSY and SAAADI. J gave up 6 bases and V 9 bases, and 9 bases lay outside the gene matches. The CDR3 covers 13 residues. CDR3 protein: CASIPGTSTEQYF. In DNA, the CDR3 is TGCGCCAGTATTCCCGGGACTAGCACCGAGCAGTACTTC.

The CDR3 sequence: CASSFSTRTNEKLFF. The CDR3 region has the DNA TGCGCCAGCAGCTTTTCGACGAGAACTAATGAAAAACTGTTTTTT. This chain links TRBV5-1 with TRBJ1-4; no firm D call. CDR3 length: 15 residues. The V end was cut by 2 bases, the J end by 1 base, with 9 bases between. Germline V lookup: CDR1 SGHRS, CDR2 YFSETQ.